These T cell receptor beta chains were read from a single sample in a study of blood T cell repertoires in COVID-19. Measured with immunoSEQ multiplex PCR; TCRdb has only the in-frame clones, and not every one. Here the sample spans 350,000 to 400,000 clones, around 87% being singletons. The sequencing sample was made of PBMCs or T cells enriched from blood (not recorded which). The source of these receptors is a man aged 35 to 55 in a cohort exposed to, infected with or recovered from COVID-19 (not recorded which). The CDR3 runs from the conserved cysteine through the conserved F or W.

v_gene	j_gene	CDR3aa
TRBV29-1	TRBJ1-2	CSTQRLGPVYGYTF
TRBV5-1	TRBJ2-1	CASSLREAAPYNEQFF
TRBV28	TRBJ2-7	CASSLLEGYEQYF
TRBV5-1	TRBJ1-1	CASSSTGGNTEAFF
TRBV6-5	TRBJ1-2	CASSYSPREGYTF
TRBV7-2	TRBJ2-4	CASSLEGGQASLAKNIQYF
TRBV7-8	TRBJ2-1	CASSPNSGLNEQFF
TRBV6-5	TRBJ2-7	CASSYRLAGVYEQYF
TRBV11-3	TRBJ1-1	CASSRDRGTEAFF
TRBV18	TRBJ2-7	CASSPTQGGPYEQYF
TRBV7-2	TRBJ2-1	CASSLLAGLYNEQFF
TRBV12-3/TRBV12-4	TRBJ2-7	CASSLRTGYEQYF
TRBV7-2	TRBJ2-1	CASSFRGLASYNEQFF
TRBV18	TRBJ1-5	CASSPNSNQPQHF
TRBV7-2	TRBJ2-4	CASSRDILNIQYF
TRBV6-5	TRBJ1-1	CASSNLGGKNTEAFF
TRBV15	TRBJ1-4	CATSRVPPTGYNEKLFF
TRBV4-1	TRBJ2-7	CASSQEGAGLYEQYF
TRBV7-3	TRBJ2-3	CASSPLAGEGPYTQYF
TRBV10-3	TRBJ1-1	CAISEAQGANEAFF
TRBV19	TRBJ2-7	CASSRSVADSYEQYF
TRBV2	TRBJ2-6	CASRVPRDRFWYGANVLTF